The 30 T cell receptor beta chains listed next were all sequenced from one sample in a study of T cell responses to AZD1222 COVID-19 vaccine. Profiling relied on immunoSEQ multiplex PCR, and the TCRdb table lists in-frame clones only, not all of them. This repertoire shows under 130,000 clones, 92% found once; its top ten account for approximately 1.3%. The starting material was peripheral blood, obtained on day 0 of AZD1222 vaccination. The receptors come from an adult in good health.

CDR3 sequence reads: CSARAGGTGANVLTF. The CDR3 coding sequence is TGCAGTGCAAGGGCAGGGGGCACTGGGGCCAACGTCCTGACTTTC. This chain connects TRBV29-1 to TRBJ2-6; TRBD1 matches 8 bases. Germline V gene data show CDR1 as SQVTM and CDR2 as ANQGSEA. The CDR3 runs 15 residues.

This rearrangement joins TRBV5-6 to TRBJ1-2, with D uncertain. Germline CDR1 and CDR2: SGHDT and YYEEEE. Trimming stripped 1 base from V and 4 bases from J, with 11 bases between. The CDR3 has 14 residues. The CDR3 sequence is CASSLHLLGYGYTF. DNA for the CDR3: TGTGCCAGCAGCTTGCATTTGCTGGGCTATGGCTACACCTTC. The whole variable domain, remainder taken from reference TRBV5-6 and TRBJ1-2, is DAGVTQSPTHLIKTRGQQVTLRCSPKSGHDTVSWYQQALGQGPQFIFQYYEEEERQRGNFPDRFSGHQFPNYSSELNVNALLLGDSALYLCASSLHLLGYGYTFGSGTRLTVV.

The rearrangement joins TRBV7-2 to TRBJ1-1, with 7 bases identical to TRBD1. Trimming cost V 1 base and J 4 bases; bases outside gene matches: 18. The CDR3 loop spans 19 amino acids. Germline CDR1 SGHTA, CDR2 FQGNSA. The CDR3 DNA is TGTGCCAGCAGCTTAGTAGGTTTTGGTATGCAGGGGGTTGGCACTGAAGCTTTCTTT. Encoded protein: CASSLVGFGMQGVGTEAFF.

The J gene is TRBJ2-1, the V gene TRBV7-9; 12 positions match TRBD2. The CDR3 loop spans 16 amino acids. V shed 5 bases, J shed 5 bases, and the junction held 7 bases outside the gene matches. The germline CDR1 and CDR2 sequences are SEHNR and FQNEAQ (reference sequence). As DNA, the CDR3 is TGTGCCAGCAGCCAAAAGACTAGCGGGGGCAACAATGAGCAGTTCTTC. Its protein is CASSQKTSGGNNEQFF.

This rearrangement joins TRBV29-1 to TRBJ2-1; tentative D call: TRBD1 (6 bases). V was trimmed by 0 bases and J by 3 bases, leaving 15 bases between them. This CDR3 is 16 amino acids long. Germline V gene lookup returns CDR1 SQVTM and CDR2 ANQGSEA. The CDR3 spells CSVEDRWTVGYNEQFF. CDR3 coding DNA: TGCAGCGTTGAAGATCGATGGACAGTAGGCTACAATGAGCAGTTCTTC.

V usage is TRBV5-6 and J usage is TRBJ2-5; TRBD1 aligns across 7 bases. Losses at the gene ends were 5 bases for V and 5 bases for J; bases not matched to a gene: 6. Looked up from germline, CDR1 is SGHDT and CDR2 is YYEEEE. The CDR3 is 13 amino acids. The CDR3 sequence: CASRTQGSETQYF. Written as DNA, the CDR3 is TGTGCCAGCAGGACACAGGGGTCGGAGACCCAGTACTTC.

The chain has TRBV20-1 and TRBJ2-5; 7 bases are shared with TRBD1. The CDR3 is 15 residues long. Per the germline V gene, CDR1 is DFQATT and CDR2 is SNEGSKA (reference sequence). Unmatched junction bases numbered 12, after V lost 3 bases and J lost 5 bases. DNA of the CDR3: TGCAGTGCTAGTCCTCCGGGACAGAAAAGGGAGACCCAGTACTTC. Translated: CSASPPGQKRETQYF.

This sequence joins TRBV12-3 or TRBV12-4 and TRBJ1-1; 9 bases fit TRBD1. The CDR3 is made up of 13 amino acids. V was pared by 6 bases and J by 4 bases, with 3 bases of the junction left unmatched. The CDR3 coding sequence is TGTGCCAGCAGGGAGACAGGGGGCACTGAAGCTTTCTTT. Protein product: CASRETGGTEAFF.

This chain uses TRBV4-3 with TRBJ2-1; D ambiguous. Trimming took 0 bases from V and 10 from J, leaving 10 bases between them. CDR1 and CDR2 from the germline V gene are LGHNA and YSLEER. The CDR3 length is 13 residues. DNA for the CDR3: TGCGCCAGCAGCCAAGATGAGACGGCGGAGCAGTTCTTC. Encoded protein: CASSQDETAEQFF.

This clone was observed a few times. The chain joins TRBV5-1 to TRBJ1-3; D unresolved. CDR1 and CDR2 (germline): SGHRS, YFSETQ. The CDR3 spans 14 residues. V gave up 5 bases and J gave up 0 bases, with 9 bases separating them. CDR3 DNA: TGCGCCAGCAGGGACGGACCCTCTGGAAACACCATATATTTT. Encoded protein: CASRDGPSGNTIYF.

The chain carries TRBV19 and TRBJ1-5; D is possibly TRBD1 (5 bases). Germline CDR1 reads LNHDA; CDR2 reads SQIVND (reference sequence). The V gene lost 7 bases and the J gene lost 3 bases, with 22 bases spanning the gap. The CDR3 extends over 17 amino acids. CDR3: CASTLDPRGSFNQPQHF. CDR3 nucleotides: TGTGCCAGTACCCTAGACCCAAGGGGCAGTTTCAATCAGCCCCAGCATTTT.

V is TRBV6-1 and J is TRBJ1-4; D is undetermined. V dropped 2 bases and J dropped 6 bases, with 7 bases sitting between them. Germline CDR1 is MNHNS and CDR2 is SASEGT. The CDR3 loop spans 13 amino acids. The CDR3 loop is CASSEFYDEKLFF. The CDR3, as DNA: TGTGCCAGCAGTGAATTCTACGATGAAAAACTGTTTTTT.

The chain uses TRBV7-3 and TRBJ1-2, with TRBD1 matching over 8 bases. This CDR3 is built from 13 residues. With 2 bases clipped from V and 8 bases from J, the junction kept 4 bases outside the gene matches. Germline V CDR1 and CDR2: SGHTA, FQGTGA. In nucleotides, the CDR3 is TGTGCCAGCAGCTTATTTCCAGGGGGCGGCTACACCTTC. This sequence encodes CASSLFPGGGYTF. Variable domain in full (rest from reference TRBV7-3 and TRBJ1-2): GAGVSQTPSNKVTEKGKYVELRCDPISGHTALYWYRQSLGQGPEFLIYFQGTGAADDSGLPNDRFFAVRPEGSVSTLKIQRTERGDSAVYLCASSLFPGGGYTFGSGTRLTVV.

The chain links TRBV12-3 or TRBV12-4 to TRBJ1-2; 10 nucleotides line up with TRBD1. Unmatched junction bases numbered 3, after V lost 3 bases and J lost 8 bases. This CDR3 contains 13 residues. CDR3 residues: CASSLGTGEGYTF. Here the CDR3 DNA reads TGTGCCAGCAGTTTGGGGACAGGGGAAGGCTACACCTTC.

The genes are TRBV5-6 and TRBJ1-4, with 9 bases lining up with TRBD1. Germline assignment: CDR1 SGHDT and CDR2 YYEEEE. The CDR3 spans 14 residues. V gave up 6 bases and J gave up 8 bases; unmatched junction bases: 8. CDR3 loop: CASNEQGAEEKLFF. The CDR3 bases are TGTGCCAGCAACGAACAGGGGGCAGAGGAAAAACTGTTTTTT. Supplemented by reference TRBV5-6 and TRBJ1-4, the full variable domain reads DAGVTQSPTHLIKTRGQQVTLRCSPKSGHDTVSWYQQALGQGPQFIFQYYEEEERQRGNFPDRFSGHQFPNYSSELNVNALLLGDSALYLCASNEQGAEEKLFFGSGTQLSVL.

This clone was counted a single time. This chain links TRBV7-9 with TRBJ1-6, with no clear D. V lost 1 base and J lost 0, with 10 bases in between. The germline V gene has CDR1 SEHNR and CDR2 FQNEAQ (reference sequence). CDR3 size: 17 residues. This CDR3 reads CASSLGQWDSYNSPLHF. CDR3 sequence (DNA): TGTGCCAGCAGCTTAGGCCAGTGGGACTCCTATAATTCACCCCTCCACTTT.

V and J are TRBV18 and TRBJ2-7; 7 bases agree with TRBD1. Germline V gene lookup returns CDR1 KGHSH and CDR2 LQKENI. This CDR3 comprises 15 residues. Trimming took 1 base from V and 2 from J; bases not matched to a gene: 5. CDR3 nucleotides: TGTGCCAGCTCACCACTTACAGGGGATGCCTACGAGCAGTACTTC. Protein: CASSPLTGDAYEQYF.

J is TRBJ1-1 and V is TRBV11-3; D possibly corresponds to TRBD1 (5 bases). Germline CDR1 and CDR2: SGHNT and YENEEA. The CDR3 is 13 amino acids. Trimming removed 3 bases at V and 2 bases at J, with 7 bases between. CDR3 DNA sequence: TGTGCCAGCAGCTTGACAGCTAACACTGAAGCTTTCTTT. It specifies CASSLTANTEAFF.

The chain has TRBV3-1 (or the pseudogene TRBV3-2) and TRBJ2-5; the D gene is possibly TRBD1 (5 bases). The CDR3 runs to 13 residues. The V and J ends lost 8 bases and 1 base respectively, with 11 bases between them. CDR1 is LGHDT, CDR2 YNNKEL, per germline (reference sequence). CDR3 coding DNA: TGTGCCAGCGTACAGGCGATCCAAGAGACCCAGTACTTC. Translation: CASVQAIQETQYF.

This clone was seen a single time. The chain combines TRBV14 with TRBJ2-3, with 11 positions matching TRBD2. Germline V gives CDR1 SGHDN, CDR2 FVKESK. The CDR3 spans 17 residues. J was trimmed by 6 bases and V by 4 bases; bases with no gene match: 12. The CDR3 coding sequence is TGTGCCAGCAGCCCCTGGACTAGCGGGTCCCCTCGGGATACGCAGTATTTT. It is translated as CASSPWTSGSPRDTQYF. The full variable domain, completed using reference TRBV14 and TRBJ2-3, is EAGVTQFPSHSVIEKGQTVTLRCDPISGHDNLYWYRRVMGKEIKFLLHFVKESKQDESGMPNNRFLAERTGGTYSTLKVQPAELEDSGVYFCASSPWTSGSPRDTQYFGPGTRLTVL.

The rearrangement uses TRBV7-8 and TRBJ2-1, with 7 bases matching TRBD2. The CDR3 runs 15 residues. Germline V CDR1 and CDR2: SGHVS, FQNEAQ. The ends lost 6 bases at V and 7 bases at J; junction bases unmatched: 12. The CDR3 region has the DNA TGTGCCAGCAGTAAACGGCCTAGCGGATTAAATGAGCAGTTCTTC. It specifies CASSKRPSGLNEQFF. Full variable domain (outside the CDR3, taken from reference TRBV7-8 and TRBJ2-1): GAGVSQSPRYKVAKRGQDVALRCDPISGHVSLFWYQQALGQGPEFLTYFQNEAQLDKSGLPSDRFFAERPEGSVSTLKIQRTQQEDSAVYLCASSKRPSGLNEQFFGPGTRLTVL.

V gene TRBV2 combines with J gene TRBJ1-5; a weak D match, TRBD1 (5 bases). Trimming took off 3 bases at V and 2 bases at J, with 8 bases between the two ends. CDR1 is SNHLY, CDR2 FYNNEI, per germline. This CDR3 has 14 residues. Here the CDR3 DNA reads TGTGCCAGCAGTGACAGGGTCGGCAATCAGCCCCAGCATTTT. This gives the protein CASSDRVGNQPQHF.

The chain has TRBV7-2 and TRBJ1-5; D might be TRBD1 (6 bases). The CDR3 runs 15 residues. Germline V gene lookup returns CDR1 SGHTA and CDR2 FQGNSA. The ends were cut back, 3 bases at V and 0 bases at J, with 9 bases in the middle. CDR3: CASSFAGASNQPQHF. The CDR3 DNA reads as TGTGCCAGCAGCTTTGCAGGGGCTAGCAATCAGCCCCAGCATTTT.

The V and J genes are TRBV27 and TRBJ1-6, with 8 nucleotides matching TRBD1. Germline V lookup: CDR1 MNHEY, CDR2 SMNVEV (reference sequence). V trimming: 6 bases; J trimming: 3 bases; junction bases outside the gene matches: 4. The CDR3 runs to 15 residues. The DNA of the CDR3 is TGTGCCAGCAGCCCAGGACAGGGCTATAATTCACCCCTCCACTTT. It translates to CASSPGQGYNSPLHF.

The gene calls are TRBV16 and TRBJ2-2; 9 bases map to TRBD1. Trimming took 3 bases from V and 3 from J; bases not matched to a gene: 2. Per germline, CDR1 KGHSY and CDR2 FQNENV. The CDR3 extends over 15 amino acids. The DNA for the CDR3 is TGTGCCAGCAGCCAGGACAGGGGTCACACCGGGGAGCTGTTTTTT. Translation: CASSQDRGHTGELFF.

In this sample, this clone turned up a few times. The chain recombines TRBV5-6 with TRBJ2-7; D gene uncertain. Germline loops: CDR1 SGHDT, CDR2 YYEEEE. The V end lost 4 bases, the J end lost 6 bases, and 8 bases lay between the germline ends. CDR3 length equals 11 residues. CDR3 in amino acids: CASSVRLEQYF. The CDR3 nucleotides read TGTGCCAGCAGCGTTAGGCTCGAGCAGTACTTC.

In its sample, this clone was seen once. The V and J genes are TRBV7-2 and TRBJ1-4; 10 bases map to TRBD1. V lost 5 bases to trimming and J lost 0 bases; unmatched junction nucleotides: 6. The CDR3 has 17 residues. The germline V gene has CDR1 SGHTA and CDR2 FQGNSA. CDR3 amino acids: CASSTRQGASTNEKLFF. The CDR3, as DNA: TGTGCCAGCAGCACCCGACAGGGGGCATCAACTAATGAAAAACTGTTTTTT.

The rearrangement links TRBV5-5 to TRBJ1-2, with D tentatively TRBD1 (6 bases). The V gene's germline CDR1 is SGHKS and CDR2 YYEKEE (reference sequence). Trimming pared 3 bases from V and 5 bases from J, leaving 8 bases between. The CDR3 covers 12 residues. The CDR3 region is CASSSQGYGYTF. The CDR3 region has the DNA TGTGCCAGCAGCTCCCAGGGGTATGGCTACACCTTC.

V is TRBV12-5 and J is TRBJ1-1, with TRBD1 as a possible D gene (5 bases). Per the germline V gene, CDR1 is LGHNT and CDR2 is FRNRAP. The CDR3 consists of 14 residues. The V gene lost 4 bases and the J gene lost 5 bases, with 14 bases spanning the gap. The CDR3 DNA sequence: TGTGCTAGTGGTTCGCGGCATGGGACGACTGAAGCTTTCTTT. It is translated as CASGSRHGTTEAFF.

The J gene is TRBJ2-5, the V gene TRBV19, with D unclear. The CDR3 runs to 15 residues. Trimming took off 1 base at V and 5 bases at J, with 14 bases between the two ends. Germline V gene sequence: CDR1 LNHDA, CDR2 SQIVND (reference sequence). CDR3 DNA sequence: TGTGCCAGTAGTATAGCGGGTAGGACCGGGGAGACCCAGTACTTC. Translation: CASSIAGRTGETQYF.